The 29 T cell receptor beta chains below all came from one sample that was sequenced in a study of glioma-infiltrating T cells after dendritic cell vaccination. The assay was immunoSEQ multiplex PCR, and TCRdb's table has in-frame clones only and misses some. The profile covers roughly 100,000 clones, with 85% appearing a single time and around 2.9% taken by the ten largest. This specimen consisted of blood, obtained before dendritic cell vaccination. These receptors came from a human donor with glioblastoma.

V is TRBV11-2 and J is TRBJ1-1; D gene ambiguous. From germline, CDR1 is SGHAT and CDR2 FQNNGV. This CDR3 has 13 residues. The V and J ends lost 4 bases and 1 base respectively, with 7 bases between them. The CDR3 here is CASSSLRNTEAFF. The CDR3 DNA is TGTGCCAGCAGCTCTCTCAGGAACACTGAAGCTTTCTTT. Full variable domain (remainder filled in from reference TRBV11-2 and TRBJ1-1): EAGVAQSPRYKIIEKRQSVAFWCNPISGHATLYWYQQILGQGPKLLIQFQNNGVVDDSQLPKDRFSAERLKGVDSTLKIQPAKLEDSAVYLCASSSLRNTEAFFGQGTRLTVV.

This chain links TRBV6-1 with TRBJ1-5, with 7 bases fitting TRBD1. CDR3 size: 15 residues. The ends lost 6 bases at V and 3 bases at J; junction bases unmatched: 8. The germline V gene has CDR1 MNHNS and CDR2 SASEGT. The CDR3 DNA is TGTGCCAGCAGCGATGACAGGGCACCCAATCAGCCCCAGCATTTT. It yields the protein CASSDDRAPNQPQHF.

The V gene is TRBV11-3, the J gene TRBJ2-7; D possibly corresponds to TRBD1 (6 bases). Germline-derived CDR1 and CDR2 are SGHNT and YENEEA. V lost 8 bases and J lost 6, with 11 bases in between. The CDR3 length is 11 residues. The DNA for the CDR3 is TGTGCCAGCGCAGGGGTTATCGAGCAGTACTTC. Amino acids: CASAGVIEQYF.

The rearrangement links TRBV7-6 to TRBJ2-7; a possible D gene is TRBD2 (6 bases). Trimming took off 5 bases at V and 5 bases at J, with 13 bases between the two ends. This CDR3 spans 13 amino acids. Germline lookup yields CDR1 SGHVS and CDR2 FNYEAQ. The CDR3: CASSPRGIDEQYF. In DNA form, the CDR3 reads TGTGCCAGCAGCCCCCGGGGGATCGACGAGCAGTACTTC.

This rearrangement joins TRBV27 to TRBJ1-2; the D gene is possibly TRBD1 (5 bases). The CDR3 runs 16 residues. Trimming cost V 8 bases and J 3 bases, with 22 bases left between them. Germline assignment: CDR1 MNHEY and CDR2 SMNVEV (reference sequence). The CDR3 is CASRPSGGGAYYGYTF. The CDR3 region has the DNA TGTGCCAGCCGGCCTAGTGGGGGAGGGGCCTACTATGGCTACACCTTC.

V usage is TRBV21-1 and J usage is TRBJ2-5; TRBD2, the table's D call, lacks a check against the DNA. TRBV21-1 is flagged as a pseudogene. This CDR3 is built from 15 residues. CDR3 sequence (DNA): TGTGCCAGCAGCACCCCCGGGGACTACTCCGAGACCCAGTACTTC. Translated, it gives CASSTPGDYSETQYF.

This chain links TRBV14 with TRBJ1-2; D may be TRBD1 (5 bases). Trimming cost V 11 bases and J 4 bases, with 20 bases left between them. CDR1 is SGHDN and CDR2 is FVKESK in the germline V gene. This CDR3 comprises 14 residues. The CDR3 DNA reads as TGTGCCTGGGGGGGACTCTATTCCTTCTATGGCTACACCTTC. Encoded protein: CAWGGLYSFYGYTF.

The gene calls are TRBV27 and TRBJ1-2; 9 bases are shared with TRBD1. The CDR3 sequence is 14 residues long. Germline loops: CDR1 MNHEY, CDR2 SMNVEV (reference sequence). V shed 6 bases and J 6 bases; nucleotides not matched to a gene: 8. The CDR3 DNA reads as TGTGCCAGCAGGATAGACAGGGGGGGAAATGGCTACACCTTC. Its translation: CASRIDRGGNGYTF.

The chain links TRBV27 to TRBJ2-1, with TRBD1 as a possible D gene (5 bases). Germline V gene lookup returns CDR1 MNHEY and CDR2 SMNVEV (reference sequence). This CDR3 has 14 amino acids. The V and J ends lost 3 bases and 5 bases respectively, with 11 bases between them. The CDR3, as DNA: TGTGCCAGCAGTTTGGGGCAGCACGACAATGAGCAGTTCTTC. This encodes CASSLGQHDNEQFF.

The J gene is TRBJ2-6, the V gene TRBV5-4; no clear D. The CDR3 has 15 amino acids. V was pared by 3 bases and J by 0 bases, with 7 bases between. Germline V gene lookup returns CDR1 SGHNT and CDR2 YYREEE (reference sequence). In nucleotides, the CDR3 is TGTGCCAGCAGCTATGAGAGCTCTGGGGCCAACGTCCTGACTTTC. Translating gives CASSYESSGANVLTF.

The V gene is TRBV7-2, the J gene TRBJ1-4; TRBD1 aligns across 10 bases. The CDR3 covers 15 residues. Germline values: CDR1 SGHTA, CDR2 FQGNSA. Unmatched junction bases numbered 1, after V lost 3 bases and J lost 3 bases. The CDR3 here is CASSLTGGANEKLFF. The CDR3 nucleotides are TGTGCCAGCAGCTTGACAGGGGGCGCTAATGAAAAACTGTTTTTT.

The chain carries TRBV5-1 and TRBJ1-3; the D gene is possibly TRBD1 (6 bases). V gave up 1 base and J gave up 4 bases, with 9 bases separating them. The CDR3 loop spans 14 amino acids. Germline V gene lookup returns CDR1 SGHRS and CDR2 YFSETQ. CDR3 DNA: TGCGCCAGCAGCTTGAGGGGGAGAGGAAACACCATATATTTT. It codes for CASSLRGRGNTIYF.

The genes are TRBV5-1 and TRBJ2-7, with a tentative D call TRBD2 (6 bases). CDR1 and CDR2 from the germline V gene are SGHRS and YFSETQ. The V end lost 2 bases, the J end lost 2 bases, and 11 bases lay between the germline ends. The CDR3 has 14 amino acids. DNA for the CDR3: TGCGCCAGCAGCTTCGGCGGGGCTACCTACGAGCAGTACTTC. Its translation: CASSFGGATYEQYF.

Of note for this clone: Compared with germline, one end of the junction differs, possibly owing to a read error. This sequence joins TRBV27 and TRBJ2-1; 8 nucleotides agree with TRBD1. Germline CDR1 and CDR2: MNHEY and SMNVEV (reference sequence). The CDR3 spans 16 residues. The CDR3 region has the DNA TGTGCCAGCAGATTATTAACAGGGGGGAACTACAATGAGCAGTTCTTC. Its translation is CASRLLTGGNYNEQFF.

The V gene is TRBV9, the J gene TRBJ2-5; TRBD2 agrees at 8 bases. The CDR3 sequence is 15 residues long. Germline lookup yields CDR1 SGDLS and CDR2 YYNGEE. V trimming: 0 bases; J trimming: 7 bases; junction bases outside the gene matches: 8. CDR3 nucleotides: TGTGCCAGCAGCGTAGAAGCGGGAGAAGTCGGGACCCAGTACTTC. Protein: CASSVEAGEVGTQYF. The whole variable domain, remainder taken from reference TRBV9 and TRBJ2-5, is DSGVTQTPKHLITATGQRVTLRCSPRSGDLSVYWYQQSLDQGLQFLIQYYNGEERAKGNILERFSAQQFPDLHSELNLSSLELGDSALYFCASSVEAGEVGTQYFGPGTRLLVL.

The chain employs TRBV13 and TRBJ1-2; D gene unclear. The V end lost 2 bases, the J end lost 8 bases, and 21 bases lay between the germline ends. Germline V gene lookup returns CDR1 PRHDT and CDR2 FYEKMQ (reference sequence). The CDR3 loop spans 16 amino acids. The CDR3, as DNA: TGTGCCAGCAGCTTACGCAGCTCCGGGTCCTTTCGAGGCTACACCTTC. Encoded protein: CASSLRSSGSFRGYTF.

This clone was seen just once. The genes are TRBV14 and TRBJ1-4, with D perhaps matching TRBD1 (5 bases). V was shortened by 0 bases and J by 1 base, with 18 bases between the two germline ends. This CDR3 region has 19 residues. The germline V gene encodes CDR1 SGHDN and CDR2 FVKESK. CDR3 DNA sequence: TGTGCCAGCAGCCAAGACCCGGGGGAGGGATTCGGAACTAATGAAAAACTGTTTTTT. Residues: CASSQDPGEGFGTNEKLFF.

The rearrangement joins TRBV28 to TRBJ1-5; D is ambiguous. This CDR3 is built from 17 residues. Trimming left V 6 bases short and J 1 base short, with 19 bases between. From germline, CDR1 is MDHEN and CDR2 SYDVKM. This CDR3 reads CASRWAPQRPSNQPQHF. CDR3 bases: TGTGCCAGCAGGTGGGCACCCCAAAGACCCAGCAATCAGCCCCAGCATTTT.

This rearrangement joins TRBV5-1 to TRBJ2-7; no reliable D call. Trimming removed 0 bases from V and 0 bases from J, with 7 bases in between. Germline V gives CDR1 SGHRS, CDR2 YFSETQ. This CDR3 spans 14 amino acids. The CDR3 protein is CASSLATVSYEQYF. CDR3 nucleotides: TGCGCCAGCAGCTTGGCTACAGTCTCCTACGAGCAGTACTTC.

The chain combines TRBV12-5 with TRBJ1-1; D not certain. Germline V gives CDR1 LGHNT, CDR2 FRNRAP. This CDR3 is built from 15 residues. Trimming removed 2 bases from V and 8 bases from J, with 18 bases in between. The CDR3 reads CASGLTRGFLAEAFF. The CDR3 region has the DNA TGTGCTAGTGGTTTGACGCGGGGTTTTCTGGCAGAAGCTTTCTTT.

The rearrangement links TRBV2 to TRBJ2-7; 10 bases are shared with TRBD1. The ends lost 6 bases at V and 4 bases at J; junction bases unmatched: 0. The CDR3 extends over 12 amino acids. Germline loops: CDR1 SNHLY, CDR2 FYNNEI. The CDR3, as DNA: TGTGCCAGCAGGGACAGGGGGTACGAGCAGTACTTC. This translates into CASRDRGYEQYF.

The gene calls are TRBV29-1 and TRBJ2-3, with TRBD2 matching 8 bases. The CDR3 length is 15 residues. The germline V gene has CDR1 SQVTM and CDR2 ANQGSEA. Germline trimming cut 8 bases from V and 4 bases from J; bases unmatched to any gene: 14. CDR3 in DNA: TGCAGCACGAGGGGACTAGTTCGGGGAGCAGATACGCAGTATTTT. As protein: CSTRGLVRGADTQYF.

V is TRBV4-1 and J is TRBJ1-2; no clear D gene. Germline CDR1 and CDR2: MGHRA and YSYEKL. The CDR3 has 15 residues. Trimming took off 1 base at V and 8 bases at J, with 17 bases between the two ends. CDR3 amino acids: CASSQALGAEIGYTF. DNA for the CDR3: TGCGCCAGCAGCCAAGCCCTCGGAGCGGAGATCGGCTACACCTTC.

The rearrangement links TRBV7-8 to TRBJ2-1; D ambiguous. Germline-derived CDR1 and CDR2 are SGHVS and FQNEAQ. This CDR3 spans 14 amino acids. V was cut by 4 bases and J by 5 bases, with 12 bases left in between. CDR3 nucleotides: TGTGCCAGCAGCTCTACTGACTGGGACAATGAGCAGTTCTTC. Its translation: CASSSTDWDNEQFF.

This chain connects TRBV9 to TRBJ1-2; weak D call: TRBD1 (5 bases). The CDR3 sequence is 13 residues long. CDR1 and CDR2 (germline): SGDLS, YYNGEE. Trimming removed 4 bases from V and 4 bases from J, with 11 bases in between. The CDR3 region has the DNA TGTGCCAGCAGCTACGGACAAGGCTATGGCTACACCTTC. It codes for CASSYGQGYGYTF.

Only one count was recorded for this clone. The chain links TRBV6-4 to TRBJ2-1; 11 positions agree with TRBD2. Germline V gene lookup returns CDR1 MRHNA and CDR2 SNTAGT. The V gene end was trimmed by 6 bases and the J gene end by 3 bases; junction bases not matched to a gene: 13. The CDR3 is made up of 18 amino acids. The CDR3 here is CASSVGTSGPWSYNEQFF. CDR3 coding DNA: TGTGCCAGCAGCGTGGGGACTAGCGGACCGTGGAGCTACAATGAGCAGTTCTTC.

This chain uses TRBV5-6 with TRBJ1-1; D is perhaps TRBD1 (6 bases). With 0 bases removed from V and 6 bases from J, the gap between germline ends came to 12 bases. From germline, CDR1 is SGHDT and CDR2 YYEEEE. There are 14 residues in the CDR3. CDR3 region: CASSLEQGYAEAFF. The CDR3 DNA reads TGTGCCAGCAGCTTGGAACAGGGTTACGCTGAAGCTTTCTTT.

The chain employs TRBV6-5 and TRBJ1-1; weak D call: TRBD1 (6 bases). This CDR3 has 14 amino acids. V was pared by 7 bases and J by 0 bases, with 12 bases between. The germline V gene encodes CDR1 MNHEY and CDR2 SVGAGI. This chain's CDR3 is CASMITGLNTEAFF. CDR3 bases: TGTGCCAGCATGATCACAGGGCTGAACACTGAAGCTTTCTTT.

Note on this clone: At one end the junction does not follow the germline gene, possibly because of a read error. The gene calls are TRBV19 and TRBJ1-1, with D unresolved. The CDR3 runs 13 residues. Per the germline V gene, CDR1 is LNHDA and CDR2 is SQIVND (reference sequence). DNA of the CDR3: TGTGCCAGTTGTATGGCCGACACAGCTGAAGCTTTCTTT. Protein: CASCMADTAEAFF. The full variable domain, its missing parts supplied by reference TRBV19 and TRBJ1-1, is DGGITQSPKYLFRKEGQNVTLSCEQNLNHDAMYWYRQDPGQGLRLIYYSQIVNDFQKGDIAEGYSVSREKKESFPLTVTSAQKNPTAFYLCASCMADTAEAFFGQGTRLTVV.